The rows below give T cell receptor beta chains drawn from one sample of a study of CD8 T cells in Susac syndrome. TCRdb reprocessed the immunoSEQ multiplex PCR reads via MiXCR and lists one record per CDR3 protein. The sample consists of about 85,000 distinct CDR3 sequences, roughly 94% of them appearing once. The specimen was CD8+ T cells from PBMCs. The receptors were sampled from a human donor with Susac syndrome. The CDR3 runs from the conserved cysteine through the conserved F or W. The order of the fields is J gene, D gene, V gene, CDR3 protein. D genes are given only for firm matches.

j_call: TRBJ1-1; d_call: -; v_call: TRBV27; cdr3_aa: CASSLSRDGVYLASTEAFF
j_call: TRBJ2-1; d_call: TRBD2; v_call: TRBV6-5; cdr3_aa: CASSYSSLAGEQQFF
j_call: TRBJ2-6; d_call: -; v_call: TRBV6-5; cdr3_aa: CASSNSGANVLTF
j_call: TRBJ1-5; d_call: -; v_call: TRBV6-1; cdr3_aa: CASLKNDYSNQPQHF
j_call: TRBJ1-1; d_call: -; v_call: TRBV12-5; cdr3_aa: CASGSTGNTEAFF
j_call: TRBJ2-7; d_call: TRBD2; v_call: TRBV4-2; cdr3_aa: CASSPKTSGSYEQYF
j_call: TRBJ2-5; d_call: -; v_call: TRBV20-1; cdr3_aa: CSAREAAQETQYF
j_call: TRBJ1-2; d_call: -; v_call: TRBV29-1; cdr3_aa: CSVEAQGYTF
j_call: TRBJ2-2; d_call: -; v_call: TRBV29-1; cdr3_aa: CSVEDPPSAGELFF
j_call: TRBJ1-2; d_call: -; v_call: TRBV30; cdr3_aa: CAWSVKGNGYTF
j_call: TRBJ2-1; d_call: TRBD2; v_call: TRBV28; cdr3_aa: CASIPAGESNEQFF
j_call: TRBJ2-5; d_call: -; v_call: TRBV7-9; cdr3_aa: CASSLGLLEETQYF
j_call: TRBJ2-5; d_call: -; v_call: TRBV28; cdr3_aa: CASTKSTLQETQYF
j_call: TRBJ2-2; d_call: -; v_call: TRBV7-8; cdr3_aa: CASSLGGASGELFF
j_call: TRBJ2-7; d_call: -; v_call: TRBV7-9; cdr3_aa: CASSSEGGYEQYF
j_call: TRBJ2-1; d_call: -; v_call: TRBV4-1; cdr3_aa: CASSQASGVTSEQFF
j_call: TRBJ1-2; d_call: TRBD1; v_call: TRBV30; cdr3_aa: CAWRRGTADYYGGYTF